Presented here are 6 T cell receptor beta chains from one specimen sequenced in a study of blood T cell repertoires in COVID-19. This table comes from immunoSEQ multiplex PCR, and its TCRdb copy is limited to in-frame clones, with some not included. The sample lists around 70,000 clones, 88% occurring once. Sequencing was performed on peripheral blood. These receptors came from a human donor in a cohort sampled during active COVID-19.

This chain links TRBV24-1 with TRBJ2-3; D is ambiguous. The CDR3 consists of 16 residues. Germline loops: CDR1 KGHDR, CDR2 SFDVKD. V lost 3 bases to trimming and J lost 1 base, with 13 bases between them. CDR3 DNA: TGTGCCACCAGTGATCCGACCCGACTGGGCACAGATACGCAGTATTTT. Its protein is CATSDPTRLGTDTQYF.

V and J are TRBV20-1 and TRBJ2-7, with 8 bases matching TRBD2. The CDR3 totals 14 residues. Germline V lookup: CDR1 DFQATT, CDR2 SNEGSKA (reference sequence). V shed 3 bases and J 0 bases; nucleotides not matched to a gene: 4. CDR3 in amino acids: CSASPSGGSYEQYF. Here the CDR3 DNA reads TGCAGTGCTAGTCCCAGCGGGGGCTCCTACGAGCAGTACTTC.

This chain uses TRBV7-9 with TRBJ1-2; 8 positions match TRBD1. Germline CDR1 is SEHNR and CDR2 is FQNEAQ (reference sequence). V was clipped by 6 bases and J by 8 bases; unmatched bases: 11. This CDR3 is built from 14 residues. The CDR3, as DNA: TGTGCCAGCAGTACGCAGGGGGCACCCGAAGGCTACACCTTC. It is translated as CASSTQGAPEGYTF. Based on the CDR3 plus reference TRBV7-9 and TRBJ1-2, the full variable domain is DTGVSQNPRHKITKRGQNVTFRCDPISEHNRLYWYRQTLGQGPEFLTYFQNEAQLEKSRLLSDRFSAERPKGSFSTLEIQRTEQGDSAMYLCASSTQGAPEGYTFGSGTRLTVV.

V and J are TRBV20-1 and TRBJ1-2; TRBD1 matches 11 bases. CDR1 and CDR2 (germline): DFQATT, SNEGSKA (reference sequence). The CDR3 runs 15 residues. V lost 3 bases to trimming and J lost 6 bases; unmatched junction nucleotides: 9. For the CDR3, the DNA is TGCAGTGCTAGTGACCGGGACAGGGGGTGGGATGGCTACACCTTC. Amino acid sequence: CSASDRDRGWDGYTF.

CDR3 nucleotide sequence: TGTGCCTGGAGCCCAGGCTACGAGCAGTACTTC. Translated, it gives CAWSPGYEQYF. This chain joins TRBV30 and TRBJ2-7; no firm D call. Germline-derived CDR1 and CDR2 are GTSNPN and SVGIG (reference sequence). The CDR3 is made up of 11 amino acids. Trimming took 3 bases from V and 3 from J, leaving 6 bases between them.

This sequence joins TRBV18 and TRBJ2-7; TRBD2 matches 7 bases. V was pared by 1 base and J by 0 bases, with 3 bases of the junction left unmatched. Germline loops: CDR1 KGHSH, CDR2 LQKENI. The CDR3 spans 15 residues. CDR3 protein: CASSPRASGSYEQYF. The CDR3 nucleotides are TGTGCCAGCTCACCACGGGCTAGCGGCTCCTACGAGCAGTACTTC.